Given below is one T cell receptor beta chain in context. What it binds is not known. This entry comes from a study of OX40 agonist ivuxolimab in advanced cancers. Method: immunoSEQ multiplex PCR; TCRdb's copy keeps in-frame clones and lacks some. The data contain about 98,000 clones, about 83% of them singletons. Trimming left V 3 bases short and J 0 bases short, with 10 bases between. Looked up from germline, CDR1 is SGHRS and CDR2 is YFSETQ. CDR3 size: 14 residues. General study results and limits: Both CD4+ and CD8+ T cell populations in blood had undergone clonal expansion by week 6 at 0.1 to 3.0 mg/kg. Antigens targeted by the expanded peripheral T cells were not determined.

The sample consisted of CD4+ or CD8+ T cells sorted from blood, taken in a trial of the OX40 agonist ivuxolimab. The receptor was isolated from an adult with an advanced solid tumor such as melanoma, head and neck, liver or kidney cancer. The gene calls are TRBV5-1 and TRBJ2-7; D perhaps matches TRBD2 (6 bases). In DNA form, the CDR3 reads TGCGCCAGCAGCTCCTCCGGGGGCTCCTACGAGCAGTACTTC. Its translation: CASSSSGGSYEQYF.